The 14 T cell receptor beta chains reported below all come from one sample, sequenced in a study of PD-1 blockade in classical Hodgkin lymphoma. Some clones are missing from TCRdb's copy, which holds only in-frame ones; the method was immunoSEQ multiplex PCR. Counted here are 25,000 to 35,000 clones, roughly 70% occurring once; the ten biggest clones make up around 26%. Brentuximab vedotin exposure varied, and every patient relapsed after autologous stem cell transplantation. This specimen was peripheral blood mononuclear cells (PBMCs), taken before the second cycle of nivolumab. These receptor sequences come from a human donor with classical Hodgkin lymphoma.

The chain employs TRBV10-3 and TRBJ2-5; maybe TRBD1 (6 bases). CDR1 is ENHRY, CDR2 SYGVKD, per germline. Trimming left V 10 bases short and J 4 bases short, with 25 bases between. CDR3 size: 16 residues. The CDR3 loop is CATISGTGYPPETQYF. CDR3 in DNA: TGTGCCACCATCTCGGGAACAGGGTATCCGCCAGAGACCCAGTACTTC.

In this sample, this clone turned up a few times. The same CDR3 is also encoded by other DNA sequences in this sample. The J gene is TRBJ1-6, the V gene TRBV5-1; D might be TRBD1 (6 bases). Per germline, CDR1 SGHRS and CDR2 YFSETQ. This CDR3 has 14 residues. V was pared by 1 base and J by 6 bases, with 8 bases between. The CDR3 sequence is CASSLTGSNSPLHF. In DNA form, the CDR3 reads TGCGCCAGCAGCTTGACAGGGTCTAATTCACCCCTCCACTTT.

This clone was observed once. The chain combines TRBV4-3 with TRBJ1-1; a weak D match, TRBD1 (6 bases). CDR1 and CDR2 from the germline V gene are LGHNA and YSLEER. The CDR3 extends over 16 amino acids. V dropped 0 bases and J dropped 3 bases, with 14 bases sitting between them. The CDR3 DNA reads TGCGCCAGCAGCCAAGATCGGTGGACAGCATACACTGAAGCTTTCTTT. Encoded protein: CASSQDRWTAYTEAFF.

This chain links TRBV5-4 with TRBJ1-1; D is undetermined. This CDR3 has 13 amino acids. CDR1 and CDR2 from the germline V gene are SGHNT and YYREEE (reference sequence). Trimming pared 1 base from V and 4 bases from J, leaving 8 bases between. In nucleotides, the CDR3 is TGTGCCAGCAGCTTGATGGGAGGCACTGAAGCTTTCTTT. Encoded protein: CASSLMGGTEAFF.

The rearrangement uses TRBV4-3 and TRBJ1-4, with unresolved D. Trimming stripped 0 bases from V and 1 base from J, with 15 bases between. The CDR3 consists of 18 residues. Germline V lookup: CDR1 LGHNA, CDR2 YSLEER. CDR3 loop: CASSQDGPGWGTNEKLFF. The CDR3 DNA sequence: TGCGCCAGCAGCCAAGACGGTCCCGGGTGGGGAACTAATGAAAAACTGTTTTTT.

As for this clone: The germline gene is not matched at one end of the junction; a read error may be the cause. J is TRBJ2-1 and V is TRBV2; D might be TRBD1 (6 bases). CDR3 length equals 12 residues. The germline gives CDR1 SNHLY, CDR2 FYNNEI. The CDR3 region has the DNA TGTGCCAGCAGCGAGATAATCGGCAGGGGACTCTTC. It codes for CASSEIIGRGLF.

This sequence joins TRBV30 and TRBJ2-5; 7 positions agree with TRBD2. Germline CDR1 is GTSNPN and CDR2 is SVGIG (reference sequence). Trimming took 5 bases from V and 2 from J; bases not matched to a gene: 11. The CDR3 runs to 15 residues. This chain's CDR3 is CAWGGEAERQETQYF. Here the CDR3 DNA reads TGTGCCTGGGGGGGGGAAGCGGAAAGACAAGAGACCCAGTACTTC.

This sequence joins TRBV5-1 and TRBJ2-7; TRBD2 agrees at 9 bases. After removal of 4 bases from V and 3 bases from J, the junction contained 5 bases not matched to a gene. The CDR3 length is 14 residues. Looked up from germline, CDR1 is SGHRS and CDR2 is YFSETQ. CDR3: CASSPRTSVYEQYF. The CDR3 DNA sequence: TGCGCCAGCAGCCCCCGGACTAGCGTCTACGAGCAGTACTTC.

The chain recombines TRBV7-8 with TRBJ2-7; 11 nucleotides match TRBD2. V trimming: 0 bases; J trimming: 2 bases; junction bases outside the gene matches: 3. CDR3 length: 16 amino acids. Germline loops: CDR1 SGHVS, CDR2 FQNEAQ. The DNA for the CDR3 is TGTGCCAGCAGCTTAGCTAGCGGGGGGGCCCCCTACGAGCAGTACGTC. Translating gives CASSLASGGAPYEQYV.

J is TRBJ1-1 and V is TRBV10-1; D ambiguous. The CDR3 extends over 13 amino acids. Trimming pared 0 bases from V and 3 bases from J, leaving 5 bases between. Germline lookup yields CDR1 WNHNN and CDR2 SYGVQD (reference sequence). The CDR3 region is CASSESGYTEAFF. As DNA, the CDR3 is TGCGCCAGCAGTGAGTCGGGGTACACTGAAGCTTTCTTT.

The V gene is TRBV4-1, the J gene TRBJ1-5; D gene uncertain. V lost 4 bases, J lost 8 bases, and 12 bases lay in between. The germline V gene has CDR1 MGHRA and CDR2 YSYEKL. The length of the CDR3 is 13 residues. The CDR3 region is CASSPLADKPQHF. CDR3 DNA: TGCGCCAGCAGCCCACTCGCCGATAAGCCCCAGCATTTT.

The chain links TRBV6-5 to TRBJ2-7, with D uncertain. In germline, CDR1 is MNHEY, CDR2 SVGAGI. V gave up 6 bases and J gave up 7 bases, with 4 bases separating them. CDR3 size: 9 residues. Here the CDR3 DNA reads TGTGCCAGCAGAATGGAGCAGTACGTC. Amino acids: CASRMEQYV.

The V call is TRBV11-2, the J call TRBJ2-5; D might be TRBD1 or TRBD2, each matching 5 bases. The CDR3 has 13 amino acids. CDR1 SGHAT and CDR2 FQNNGV come from the germline V gene. Between the trimmed V and J ends, which lost 8 bases and 5 bases, there was a span of 15 bases. CDR3 sequence (DNA): TGTGCCAGCCGATTGACCAGGGACGAGACCCAGTACTTC. Its translation is CASRLTRDETQYF.

The genes are TRBV5-6 and TRBJ1-5; TRBD1 is a possible D gene (5 bases). Between the trimmed V and J ends, which lost 2 bases and 6 bases, there was a span of 15 bases. CDR3 length: 15 amino acids. CDR1 and CDR2 (germline): SGHDT, YYEEEE. As DNA, the CDR3 is TGTGCCAGCAGCTTAGGTGGGGGATCTGGTCAGCCCCAGCATTTT. Translating it yields CASSLGGGSGQPQHF.